Listed below are T cell receptor beta chains from one sample, sequenced in a study of cytomegalovirus exposure and HLA in healthy donors. Measured with immunoSEQ multiplex PCR; TCRdb has only the in-frame clones, and not every one. The sample holds around 140,000 clones, 85% to 90% seen once. What was sequenced was PBMCs. All receptors derive from a woman aged 30 to 39 in good health and CMV-seronegative. The conserved cysteine and the conserved F or W are not part of the CDR3 here.

v_gene	j_gene	CDR3aa
TRBV10-3	TRBJ2-3	AISETKTSGRAKDTQY
TRBV7-8	TRBJ1-1	ASSADRGWATEAF
TRBV28	TRBJ2-7	ASSLYRTDSYEQY
TRBV10-3	TRBJ2-2	AISEGQGGYELF
TRBV7-2	TRBJ1-1	ASSSFLGGGTEAF
TRBV7-9	TRBJ2-5	ASSWAGGYQETQY
TRBV15	TRBJ2-7	ATSRDLSYGQY
TRBV4-2	TRBJ2-3	ASSQAYSGFTDTQY
TRBV7-9	TRBJ2-6	ASSYRGSGANVLT
TRBV30	TRBJ1-1	AWNTRTGNTEAF
TRBV5-6	TRBJ2-1	ASNKGQGRFYNEQF
TRBV15	TRBJ1-4	ATSRDPDRELF
TRBV29-1	TRBJ2-1	SVDTIYNEQF
TRBV5-6	TRBJ1-1	ASSSRTGVFMGF
TRBV28	TRBJ1-2	ASTGGAGLRGYT
TRBV6-5	TRBJ1-1	ASSYLANTEAF
TRBV9	TRBJ2-1	ASSETSGRGYEQF
TRBV5-1	TRBJ2-1	ASSLYPQQGSYNEQF
TRBV5-8	TRBJ1-4	ASSLTPGMREKLF
TRBV2	TRBJ1-1	ASTPETGTEAF
TRBV5-4	TRBJ1-6	ASSFRVGRSYNSPLH
TRBV5-8	TRBJ1-2	ASTRTGGGYGYT
TRBV7-2	TRBJ1-3	ASSLVSAGPGNTIY
TRBV7-9	TRBJ1-2	ASSTDRGGYGYT
TRBV19	TRBJ1-3	ASRTPGQGINTIY
TRBV28	TRBJ2-7	ASRGRQGSYEQY
TRBV2	TRBJ2-2	ASSEQGSSGKLTNTGELF
TRBV5-4	TRBJ1-1	ASSSAGTGGDEAF
TRBV11-2	TRBJ1-4	ASRSGTYTNEKLF
TRBV27	TRBJ1-2	ASSNTGFGYT
TRBV7-8	TRBJ2-1	ASSLRRETRYNEQF
TRBV19	TRBJ2-7	ASNDRGLTYEQY
TRBV6-1	TRBJ1-5	AIQGRRNQPQH
TRBV2	TRBJ2-2	ASSGQGSNTGELF
TRBV5-6	TRBJ2-1	ASSSLSPSEF
TRBV10-3	TRBJ1-2	AIGRGADGYT
TRBV28	TRBJ2-7	ASTEGGNLEQY
TRBV9	TRBJ2-3	ASSAGLAGNTQY
TRBV5-4	TRBJ1-1	ASSLTGGTEAF
TRBV6-5	TRBJ2-7	ASRQTRGAYEQY
TRBV30	TRBJ1-2	AWSGQGGYT